Included here is one T cell receptor (beta chain) sequence, with context. Its specificity is not known. This entry is derived from a study of T cells after yellow fever vaccination. Germline V gene lookup returns CDR1 SGHTA and CDR2 FQGNSA. This CDR3 is 16 amino acids long. The trim removed 1 base at V and 1 base at J, leaving 4 bases unmatched. Whole-study findings and limits: Abundant bulk-population clonotypes could contaminate the FACS-sorted repertoires.

TCRdb passed the 5' RACE reads through MiXCR, listing each CDR3 protein once. This table has 600,000 to 750,000 distinct CDR3 sequences, roughly an eighth appearing once. The sample was PBMCs, taken on the day of the yellow fever booster vaccination. The sequence was collected from a man in his thirties or forties who received the YFV17D yellow fever vaccine. V gene TRBV7-2 combines with J gene TRBJ2-5; 9 positions match TRBD2. The CDR3 protein is CASSLGPTSGQETQYF. CDR3 DNA: TGTGCCAGCAGCTTAGGGCCGACTAGCGGCCAAGAGACCCAGTACTTC.